The T cell receptor beta chain described here comes from a study of cytomegalovirus exposure and HLA in healthy donors (TCRdb year 2017). Describing the broader study: An earlier analysis of about 530 of the donors reported roughly 300 Gb of sequence data and 117 million unique TCR beta sequences obtained from about 179 million T cells. An earlier analysis of about 620 of the donors applied high-throughput TCR beta sequencing to assess whether each TCR beta V gene segment acted as functional or pseudogenic. About 310 gigabases of sequencing data and tens of millions of unique TCR sequences were included in an early release covering several hundred HLA-typed donors. The later analysis used no new phenotypic data to find candidate immune exposures, relying instead on TCR beta sequences and their occurrence across donors. Donor age, sex, ethnicity and CMV serostatus were compiled alongside the repertoire data. Of the 300 to 450 genotyped donors, over 65% fell in the genetic ancestry cluster associated with self-reported Caucasian donors. A later genetic analysis used genome-wide SNP genotypes for 398 of the 666 donors, treating that subset as a discovery cohort. Along with the roughly 700-subject first cohort, a separate validation cohort of more than 90 different subjects was used. The study profiled the T cell repertoires of about 640 subjects by immunosequencing and related them to cytomegalovirus serostatus. A later analysis re-analyzed previously published TCR beta repertoires from hundreds of donors and added high-resolution HLA genotyping to study TCR occurrence patterns. Among under 450 genotyped donors of the cohort, an average of around 240,000 unique TCR beta nucleotide sequences were sequenced per donor, around 20% of them non-productive. HLA typing covered class I and class II loci at four-digit resolution. A handful of DR-DQ haplotypes were handled as single units for association and clustering because linkage in the cohort was strong. The study aimed to test whether cataloging public T cell receptors could reveal signatures of past pathogen exposure. The study combined high-throughput TCR immunosequencing, statistical association of individual TCRs with disease status, and machine learning to predict cytomegalovirus infection status. The number of typed donors differed by locus: about 620-630 for A, B, C, DRB1 and DQB1; roughly 510 for DQA1; around 610 for DPA1; and around 490 for DPB1. Every repertoire in the discovery cohort had been generated on one and the same sequencing platform. General study outcomes and caveats: While some public TCRs were present in many individuals, most TCR sequences turned up only very rarely across donors. The sequencing pipeline was judged likely to have produced a cluster of highly shared sequence variants as a technical artifact. Because HLA typing was missing for some donors at each locus, association tests included only the typed subset. For the cohort, immune exposure information was limited to CMV serostatus. The study listed approximately 150 TCR beta chains as associated with cytomegalovirus. The authors suggested that the approach could potentially be extended to other disease states and immunological phenotypes. In both the original and validation cohorts, the classifier was reported to diagnose cytomegalovirus status with high specificity and sensitivity. Several of the top co-occurrence clusters appeared to be linked to parvovirus B19, influenza, CMV and Epstein-Barr virus, according to a later analysis. Some IMGT-functional V segments, including TRBV6-2 and TRBV6-3, could not be distinguished by the 87-base-pair reads and were therefore excluded. Correlated functional status among segregating V segments might reflect linkage disequilibrium, but an unknown experimental factor could not be ruled out. When HLA alleles, especially DR and DQ, strongly co-occurred, attributing TCR associations to individual alleles was difficult. In a later analysis, some 18,000 TCR beta sequences were associated with specific HLA alleles at a false discovery rate of 0.05. A later analysis found that most CMV-associated TCR beta chains appeared HLA-restricted, with HLA associations seemingly driven largely by CMV exposure. According to a later genetic analysis, donors in an Asian-associated ancestry cluster had fewer N-insertions in productive TCRs than the roughly 700-donor mean. In a later analysis, TCR association rates were found to vary across HLA loci, with the most associated TCRs seen for DRB1 alleles and the fewest for HLA-C alleles. Sequencing depth was assumed to be roughly uniform across donors in the presence/absence analyses, though that assumption may not hold. A few of the identified cytomegalovirus-associated TCR beta chains were confirmed in vitro to be specific for cytomegalovirus antigens. Compared with equally common non-associated chains, HLA-associated TCR beta chains in a later analysis were more clonally expanded and had lower generation probabilities. Because counts were too low, roughly 17 rarely observed V segments, including chromosome 9 orphons, were left out of the earlier analysis of about 500 of the donors. A further reported finding was that TCR beta sequences accurately predicted the HLA-A and HLA-B alleles for most subjects in the first cohort. V-gene and J-gene trimming of TCR beta chains was associated with a missense DCLRE1C variant in a later genetic analysis, and the association was replicated in an independent cohort. In this cohort, only TCR beta chains were sequenced, and detectable features were limited by the absence of alpha or paired-chain data. In an earlier analysis of over 550 of the donors, most TCR beta V segments were observed in productive rearrangements about 90% or about 30% of the time, broadly matching IMGT annotations.

With respect to this clone: The antigen it recognizes is unknown. Nothing much larger sits one base from this clone, and base qualities are not available.

The cohort comprised several hundred healthy bone marrow donors. Cohort members were all nominally healthy when sampled, although unrecorded immune exposures were likely present. The donor tested CMV seronegative and was one of the 352 seronegative cohort members. A peripheral blood sample was collected from each donor, and TCR beta sequencing was performed on peripheral blood mononuclear cells. The Qiagen DNeasy Blood Extraction Kit was used to extract genomic DNA from the blood cell samples. V gives up 2 bases and J gives up 10 bases, and the segment between their germline ends measures 12 bases. The CDR3 spans 12 residues, from the cysteine through the phenylalanine. Kept here is only the CDR3 DNA, which spans 36 bases and is read in frame from base 1. As encoded in the germline V gene, CDR1 is SGHRS while CDR2 is YFSETQ. Libraries were built with the immunoSEQ multiplex PCR assay. For the multiplex PCR, a mixture combining 60 forward primers for TCR Vbeta segments and 13 reverse primers for TCR Jbeta segments was used. Amplification of the CDR3 region of rearranged TCR beta genes was performed with a multiplex PCR assay on genomic DNA. The amplified TCR beta libraries were sequenced on the Illumina HiSeq System as 87-base-pair reads. In the paper's pipeline: A later analysis tallied approximately 87 million unique TCR beta chains across the approximately 670 repertoires, and approximately 12 million of those chains were shared by two or more donors. Raw reads were error-corrected and collapsed into unique sequences with a nearest-neighbor algorithm that merged closely related sequences to remove PCR and sequencing errors. To assign V, D and J gene segments, CDR3 sequences were aligned to IMGT reference sequences. Each retained sequence needed at least a six-nucleotide match to both a V gene segment and a J gene segment. Rearrangements were called productive when the CDR3 lacked stop codons and stayed in frame with V and J; all others were non-productive. Following IMGT convention, CDR3 was defined as the stretch from the second conserved V-encoded cysteine to the conserved J-encoded phenylalanine. Sequences without an unambiguous match to a single V gene segment were excluded from the earlier analysis of a few hundred of the donors. An earlier analysis of 587 of the donors called V segments functional above 56.7% productive rearrangements and segregating when the between-donor standard deviation exceeded 5%. A statistical classification framework was built for diagnosing cytomegalovirus status from the catalog of TCR beta chain sequences. V and J gene assignment, in a later analysis, came from comparing TCR nucleotide sequences with IMGT/GENE-DB human TR gene sequences. Using the TCRdist pipeline, a later analysis assigned CDR3 sequences along with most-parsimonious VDJ recombination scenarios. In a later analysis, each TCR beta chain was defined by its CDR3 amino acid sequence together with its V-gene family, and reads without a unique V-gene family were excluded. A later analysis removed over 500 highly shared, low-generation-probability nucleotide sequences to deal with suspected cross-contamination and a sequencing artifact. A later analysis calculated a clonal expansion index for each public chain from normalized within-repertoire ranks of inferred template counts. A later analysis computed generation probabilities with a VDJ recombination model fitted to out-of-frame rearrangements, and checked the results against IGoR. In a later analysis, TCR-TCR, TCR-HLA and TCR-CMV co-occurrence was scored with hypergeometric tests, and a repertoire-size bias correction was applied to TCR pairs. To estimate false discovery rates, a later analysis permuted the HLA or CMV assignments 20 times. In a later analysis, co-occurring TCRs were grouped with DBSCAN, and TCRdist sequence similarity was added when clustering was performed within HLA-allele-positive subsets. Co-occurrence clustering excluded repertoires with fewer than 30,000 or more than 120,000 public chains, plus five with anomalous nucleotide sharing. The table was pulled from immuneACCESS by TCRdb, which kept in-frame rearrangements only. Such tables lose some clones; where checked, under half of the loss comes from unresolved V genes, and the rest has no known cause. The V and J calls and clone size were taken over from that table, and D and trimming were inferred from the DNA. This sample comprises about 150,000 clones, roughly 82% of them detected only once. The ten largest clones capture about 7% of the sample.

Source material: PBMCs. The sequence links TRBV5-1 to TRBJ1-2, with a tentative D gene TRBD1 over 5 matching bases. The clonotype was recovered from a man aged 25-45 years in good health and CMV-seronegative. The nucleotides read TGCGCCAGCAGCTTCGACGGGGGTGCCTACACCTTC. It specifies CASSFDGGAYTF. The full variable domain, completed from the reference TRBV5-1 and TRBJ1-2 proteins outside the CDR3, reads KAGVTQTPRYLIKTRGQQVTLSCSPISGHRSVSWYQQTPGQGLQFLFEYFSETQRNKGNFPGRFSGRQFSNSRSEMNVSTLELGDSALYLCASSFDGGAYTFGSGTRLTVV.